This T cell receptor (beta chain) came from a study of beta chain features in type 1 diabetes. The isolated RNA, all of it, was reverse transcribed, so expressed TCRB transcripts were what got sequenced. TCRdb's table, derived via immunoSEQ multiplex PCR, lists solely in-frame clones and lacks some. The sample includes about 360,000 clones, roughly 12% of them seen just once. This clone was seen a few times. What it recognizes is unknown. Whole-study results and caveats: Sequencing of cDNA might inflate the share of cells that strongly express TCR. TCRB CDR3s from Type 1 diabetes patients were moderately but significantly shorter in all four CD4+ subsets.

The source is a man aged 18 to 30 in good health. The source material was naive CD4+ T cells from blood.

CDR3 amino acids: CASSLSGTVQETQYF. CDR3 in DNA: TGTGCCAGCAGTTTATCCGGGACAGTTCAAGAGACCCAGTACTTC. This chain joins TRBV28 and TRBJ2-5; TRBD1 agrees at 7 bases. Trimming took 1 base from V and 2 from J; bases not matched to a gene: 4. The CDR3 loop spans 15 amino acids. From germline, CDR1 is MDHEN and CDR2 SYDVKM. The whole variable domain, filled in from reference TRBV28 and TRBJ2-5, reads DVKVTQSSRYLVKRTGEKVFLECVQDMDHENMFWYRQDPGLGLRLIYFSYDVKMKEKGDIPEGYSVSREKKERFSLILESASTNQTSMYLCASSLSGTVQETQYFGPGTRLLVL.